The clone carrying this T cell receptor beta chain was seen a few times. Its matching antigen is unknown. The data originate from a study of post-analysis software for immune sequencing data. Points from the study as a whole: In patients, TRBV5-6, TRBV5-1 and TRBV20-1 belonged to five TRBV segments found more frequently than in controls.

The library was made from cDNA and included unique molecular identifiers. TCRdb re-derived calls from the PCR reads in MiXCR, one entry per CDR3 protein. Of roughly 580,000 distinct CDR3 sequences listed, 44% are singletons. The CDR3 consists of 14 residues. Losses at the gene ends were 5 bases for V and 1 base for J; bases not matched to a gene: 3. The chain uses TRBV12-3 or TRBV12-4 and TRBJ2-7; 9 positions agree with TRBD1. This receptor was taken from a girl aged 5 to 17 with multiple sclerosis. Material: blood. This chain's CDR3 is CASSTDRGSYEQYF. The CDR3 bases are TGTGCCAGCAGTACGGACAGGGGATCCTACGAGCAGTACTTC.